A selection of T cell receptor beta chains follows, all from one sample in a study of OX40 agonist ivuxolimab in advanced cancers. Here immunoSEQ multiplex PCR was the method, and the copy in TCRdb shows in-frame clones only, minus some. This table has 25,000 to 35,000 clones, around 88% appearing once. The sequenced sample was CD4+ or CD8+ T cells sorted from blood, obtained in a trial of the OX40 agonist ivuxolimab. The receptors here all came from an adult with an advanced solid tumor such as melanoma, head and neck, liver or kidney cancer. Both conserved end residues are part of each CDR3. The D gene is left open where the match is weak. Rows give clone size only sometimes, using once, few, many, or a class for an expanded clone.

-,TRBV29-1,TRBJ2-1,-,CSVDYNEQFF,TGCAGCGTTGACTACAATGAGCAGTTCTTC
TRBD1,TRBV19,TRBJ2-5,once,CASSSQTQGALQETQYF,TGTGCCAGTAGTAGCCAAACCCAGGGGGCGCTCCAAGAGACCCAGTACTTC
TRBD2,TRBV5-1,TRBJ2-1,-,CASREFGLAGGYSYNEQFF,TGCGCCAGCAGAGAATTCGGACTAGCGGGGGGGTACTCCTACAATGAGCAGTTCTTC
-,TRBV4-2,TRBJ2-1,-,CASSPELAHNEQFF,TGTGCCAGCAGCCCCGAACTAGCTCACAATGAGCAGTTCTTC
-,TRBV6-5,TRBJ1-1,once,CASSYLGTLRDEAFF,TGTGCCAGCAGTTACTTGGGCACCCTCAGGGATGAAGCTTTCTTT
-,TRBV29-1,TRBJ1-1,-,CSVLRQILNTEAFF,TGCAGCGTTCTACGCCAGATTTTGAACACTGAAGCTTTCTTT
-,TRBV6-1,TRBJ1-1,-,CASEEMNTEAFF,TGTGCCAGCGAGGAGATGAACACTGAAGCTTTCTTT
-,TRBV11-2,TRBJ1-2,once,CASSPSGGAAGYTF,TGTGCCAGCAGCCCCTCTGGGGGCGCCGCTGGCTACACCTTC
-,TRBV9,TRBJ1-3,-,CASAGNTIYF,TGTGCCAGCGCTGGAAACACCATATATTTT
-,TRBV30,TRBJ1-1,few,CAWPKAFF,TGTGCCTGGCCCAAAGCTTTCTTT
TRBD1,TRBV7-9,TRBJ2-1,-,CASSERQGSDEQFF,TGTGCCAGCAGCGAAAGACAGGGGAGCGATGAGCAGTTCTTC
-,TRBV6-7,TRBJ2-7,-,CASSRIPEQYF,TGTGCCAGCAGCCGGATACCCGAGCAGTACTTC
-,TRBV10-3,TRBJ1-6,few,CATKGLGNSPLHF,TGTGCCACCAAAGGTTTGGGGAATTCACCCCTCCACTTT
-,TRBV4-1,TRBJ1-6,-,CASSQGGQLFSPLHF,TGCGCCAGCAGCCAAGGAGGACAGCTGTTTTCACCCCTCCACTTT
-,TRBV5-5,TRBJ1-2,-,CASSSHRVNYGYTF,TGTGCCAGCAGCTCACACAGGGTTAACTATGGCTACACCTTC